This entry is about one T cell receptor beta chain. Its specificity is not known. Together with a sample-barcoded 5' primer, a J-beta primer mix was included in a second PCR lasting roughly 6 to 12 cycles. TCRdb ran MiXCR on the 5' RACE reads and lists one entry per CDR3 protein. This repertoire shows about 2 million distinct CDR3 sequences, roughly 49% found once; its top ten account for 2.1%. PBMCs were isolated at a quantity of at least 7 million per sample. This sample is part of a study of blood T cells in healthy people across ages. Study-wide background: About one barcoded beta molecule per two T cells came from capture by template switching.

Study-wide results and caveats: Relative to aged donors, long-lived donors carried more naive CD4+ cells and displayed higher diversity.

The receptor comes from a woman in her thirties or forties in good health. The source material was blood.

The CDR3 coding sequence is TGCAGTGCTAGAGATCGAAACAGAGGCTTTAACTATGGCTACACCTTC. Translation gives CSARDRNRGFNYGYTF. V and J are TRBV20-1 and TRBJ1-2, with D unresolved. Germline assignment: CDR1 DFQATT and CDR2 SNEGSKA (reference sequence). With 0 bases removed from V and 1 base from J, the gap between germline ends came to 15 bases. The CDR3 totals 16 residues.